The next 16 T cell receptor beta chains were all read from a single sample in a study of T cells in Graves' hyperthyroidism and ophthalmopathy. Using RNA transcripts as the source, TCR beta CDR3 regions were amplified. The HTBI set primed first-round TCR CDR3 RT-PCR. Using its own MiXCR run on the multiplex PCR reads, TCRdb lists one record per CDR3 protein. The sample lists approximately 380,000 distinct CDR3 sequences, 15% to 20% seen once, with 3.7% in the top ten. The sample comprised blood. The receptors originated from a young woman with Graves' hyperthyroidism.

The table lists this clonotype with many counts. The V and J genes are TRBV5-1 and TRBJ2-7; 11 bases are shared with TRBD1. Trimming took 3 bases from V and 0 from J; bases not matched to a gene: 5. The CDR3 is 16 residues long. Germline values: CDR1 SGHRS, CDR2 YFSETQ. The CDR3 protein is CASSWTGQGVSYEQYF. CDR3 DNA: TGCGCCAGCAGCTGGACGGGACAGGGGGTCTCCTACGAGCAGTACTTC.

This clonotype was detected many times. The genes are TRBV5-6 and TRBJ1-5; D not certain. The ends were cut back, 0 bases at V and 6 bases at J, with 7 bases in the middle. Germline V CDR1 and CDR2: SGHDT, YYEEEE. The CDR3 is made up of 13 amino acids. Here the CDR3 DNA reads TGTGCCAGCAGCTTGGCCAACGGTCAGCCCCAGCATTTT. Protein: CASSLANGQPQHF.

This clonotype was observed once. The V call is TRBV3-1, the J call TRBJ1-1; maybe TRBD1 (6 bases). Germline V CDR1 and CDR2: LGHDT, YNNKEL (reference sequence). This CDR3 has 13 amino acids. Trimming shortened V by 2 bases and J by 10 bases, and 14 bases separated the two germline ends. CDR3 sequence reads: CASSQSLTGPAFF. The CDR3 DNA is TGTGCCAGCAGCCAAAGTTTAACAGGGCCAGCTTTCTTT.

CDR3 amino acids: CASSYQKGRGYEQYF. The CDR3 region has the DNA TGTGCCAGCAGTTACCAGAAGGGTCGGGGGTACGAGCAGTACTTC. The chain carries TRBV6-5 and TRBJ2-7, with D perhaps matching TRBD2 (6 bases). The CDR3 covers 15 residues. V gave up 2 bases and J gave up 4 bases, with 15 bases separating them. Per the germline V gene, CDR1 is MNHEY and CDR2 is SVGAGI.

This clonotype has a count of ten or more. CDR3 coding DNA: TGTGCCAGCAGTTACAGTCGTTCCTATAATTCACCCCTCCACTTT. This codes for CASSYSRSYNSPLHF. This chain joins TRBV6-5 and TRBJ1-6; no firm D call. CDR3 length: 15 amino acids. Germline V lookup: CDR1 MNHEY, CDR2 SVGAGI. The V end lost 2 bases, the J end lost 1 base, and 6 bases lay between the germline ends.

This clonotype was seen a handful of times. The DNA of the CDR3 is TGTGCCAGCAGTCCCGCGTGGGGTCAAGAGACCCAGTACTTC. Translation gives CASSPAWGQETQYF. This chain links TRBV12-3 or TRBV12-4 with TRBJ2-5; no reliable D call. The CDR3 spans 14 residues. V was trimmed by 5 bases and J by 2 bases, leaving 12 bases between them.

This clonotype was detected only a few times. This chain joins TRBV13 and TRBJ2-7; D may be TRBD1 or TRBD2 (5 bases each). This CDR3 spans 16 amino acids. CDR1 PRHDT and CDR2 FYEKMQ come from the germline V gene (reference sequence). V was shortened by 5 bases and J by 5 bases, with 22 bases between the two germline ends. The CDR3 protein is CASSPSGAGRVHEQYF. The CDR3 DNA reads TGTGCCAGCAGCCCTTCCGGGGCTGGCCGTGTCCACGAGCAGTACTTC.

This clonotype was seen a few times. The genes are TRBV6-1 and TRBJ2-7; 7 bases line up with TRBD2. Germline CDR1 and CDR2: MNHNS and SASEGT. This CDR3 has 15 amino acids. J was trimmed by 3 bases and V by 3 bases; bases with no gene match: 8. In nucleotides, the CDR3 is TGTGCCAGCAGTGAGGATGCGGGAGCGAGCTACGAGCAGTACTTC. This sequence encodes CASSEDAGASYEQYF.

The chain joins TRBV3-1 to TRBJ2-2, with D maybe TRBD1 (5 bases). CDR1 and CDR2 from the germline V gene are LGHDT and YNNKEL (reference sequence). The V gene lost 5 bases and the J gene lost 5 bases, with 15 bases spanning the gap. The length of the CDR3 is 15 residues. CDR3 nucleotides: TGTGCCAGCAGCTGGACCCTTGGGGCTACCGGGGAGCTGTTTTTT. Its translation is CASSWTLGATGELFF.

This clonotype was observed many times. The chain joins TRBV12-3 or TRBV12-4 to TRBJ2-4; TRBD2 matches at 12 bases. The CDR3 contains 15 residues. The trim removed 6 bases at V and 2 bases at J, leaving 2 bases unmatched. CDR3 DNA: TGTGCCAGCAGGGGGACTAGCGGGCCCAAAAACATTCAGTACTTC. Its translation is CASRGTSGPKNIQYF.

Ten or more counts support this clonotype. The V gene is TRBV20-1, the J gene TRBJ2-7, with D possibly matching TRBD2 (5 bases). V shed 5 bases and J shed 5 bases, with 19 bases lying between them. The CDR3 consists of 14 residues. The germline gives CDR1 DFQATT, CDR2 SNEGSKA (reference sequence). This CDR3 reads CSAPGLLPPHEQYF. The CDR3 DNA sequence: TGCAGTGCTCCAGGACTTCTGCCCCCCCACGAGCAGTACTTC.

This clonotype was counted at least ten times. The gene calls are TRBV12-3 or TRBV12-4 and TRBJ2-7, with 10 nucleotides matching TRBD1. The trim removed 4 bases at V and 0 bases at J, leaving 3 bases unmatched. This CDR3 comprises 15 residues. The CDR3 region has the DNA TGTGCCAGCAGTTGGGGACAGGGGAGCTCCTACGAGCAGTACTTC. This translates into CASSWGQGSSYEQYF.

This clonotype has a count of ten or more. This chain connects TRBV11-1 to TRBJ2-7, with 7 bases aligning to TRBD2. CDR1 is SGHAT and CDR2 is FQDESV in the germline V gene (reference sequence). This CDR3 has 16 residues. V shed 5 bases, J shed 3 bases, and the junction held 13 bases outside the gene matches. CDR3 amino acids: CASSTPLAGDFYEQYF. CDR3 DNA: TGTGCCAGCAGCACCCCCCTGGCGGGAGACTTCTACGAGCAGTACTTC.

The sample holds many counts of this clonotype. The chain has TRBV2 and TRBJ1-2; 9 nucleotides agree with TRBD1. V gave up 8 bases and J gave up 5 bases; unmatched junction bases: 6. Germline V gene lookup returns CDR1 SNHLY and CDR2 FYNNEI. There are 13 residues in the CDR3. DNA for the CDR3: TGTGCCAGCTTACAGGGGGCATCGTATGGCTACACCTTC. Translated: CASLQGASYGYTF.

In this sample, this clonotype turned up many times. The rearrangement joins TRBV4-2 to TRBJ1-1, with D perhaps matching TRBD1 (6 bases). This CDR3 comprises 14 residues. Deletions cut 1 base from V and 4 bases from J, with 10 bases between. The germline V gene encodes CDR1 LGHNA and CDR2 YNFKEQ. CDR3: CASSQATGFTEAFF. DNA of the CDR3: TGTGCCAGCAGCCAAGCCACAGGGTTCACTGAAGCTTTCTTT.

This clonotype has a count of ten or more. The chain carries TRBV28 and TRBJ1-2; D gene ambiguous. This CDR3 contains 11 residues. Germline V gene sequence: CDR1 MDHEN, CDR2 SYDVKM. V lost 8 bases and J lost 5, with 9 bases in between. Here the CDR3 reads CASRSPYGYTF. The CDR3 DNA follows: TGTGCCAGCCGGAGTCCTTATGGCTACACCTTC.